This is a list of T cell receptor beta chains from one sample in a study of OX40 agonist ivuxolimab in advanced cancers. Sequencing used immunoSEQ multiplex PCR; TCRdb keeps in-frame clones, though not all of them. The repertoire holds tens of thousands of clones, with around 90% as singletons. The specimen was CD4+ or CD8+ T cells sorted from blood, collected in a trial of the OX40 agonist ivuxolimab. These receptors all stem from an adult with an advanced solid tumor such as melanoma, head and neck, liver or kidney cancer. The CDR3 runs from the conserved cysteine through the conserved F or W.

V gene	CDR3 protein
TRBV28	CASRGRTAQPQHF
TRBV6-5	CASRRQGAGDTIYF
TRBV2	CASSEVRDYSNQPQHF
TRBV7-2	CASSLGVVVGGTDTQYF
TRBV25-1	CASSTLAVTGELFF
TRBV30	CAWRASGRGDTQYF
TRBV2	CASGRGVWGPEAFF
TRBV11-2	CASSSLRDFGGDEQFF
TRBV6-6	CASSYSGRGKEAFF
TRBV11-2	CASSLAGQGNQPQHF
TRBV15	CATSGRQGSSYNSPLHF
TRBV30	CAWTMDSNTEAFF
TRBV7-4	CASSLLAGLPSYEQYF
TRBV5-8	CASSFRTSGRAVF
TRBV14	CASSRDRLGETQYF
TRBV5-1	CASSLGGGTDTQYF
TRBV19	CASSIGRNLGTSEQYF
TRBV19	CASSTSASGPGSYEQYF
TRBV6-1	CASSATGLETQYF
TRBV5-4	CASSLGGRRTDTQYF
TRBV19	CASRPGTSGSGTYNEQFF
TRBV28	CASSLNLAGYTF
TRBV6-6	CASSYLGTGGASYTF